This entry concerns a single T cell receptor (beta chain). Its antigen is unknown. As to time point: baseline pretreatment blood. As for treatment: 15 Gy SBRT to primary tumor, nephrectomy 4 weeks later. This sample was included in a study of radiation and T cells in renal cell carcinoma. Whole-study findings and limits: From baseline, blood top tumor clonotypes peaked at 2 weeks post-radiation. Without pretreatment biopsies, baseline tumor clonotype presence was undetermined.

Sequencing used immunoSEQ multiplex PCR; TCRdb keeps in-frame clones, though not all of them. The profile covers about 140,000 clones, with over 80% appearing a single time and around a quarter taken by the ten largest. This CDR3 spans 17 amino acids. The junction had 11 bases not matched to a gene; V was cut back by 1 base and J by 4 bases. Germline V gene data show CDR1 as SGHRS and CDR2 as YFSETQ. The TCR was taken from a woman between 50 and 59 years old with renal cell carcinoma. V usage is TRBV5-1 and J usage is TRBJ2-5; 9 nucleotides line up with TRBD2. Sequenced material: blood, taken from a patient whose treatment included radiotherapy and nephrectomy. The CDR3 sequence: CASSLLAGRAKGETQYF. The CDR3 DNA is TGCGCCAGCAGCTTGCTAGCGGGGCGGGCGAAAGGAGAGACCCAGTACTTC.